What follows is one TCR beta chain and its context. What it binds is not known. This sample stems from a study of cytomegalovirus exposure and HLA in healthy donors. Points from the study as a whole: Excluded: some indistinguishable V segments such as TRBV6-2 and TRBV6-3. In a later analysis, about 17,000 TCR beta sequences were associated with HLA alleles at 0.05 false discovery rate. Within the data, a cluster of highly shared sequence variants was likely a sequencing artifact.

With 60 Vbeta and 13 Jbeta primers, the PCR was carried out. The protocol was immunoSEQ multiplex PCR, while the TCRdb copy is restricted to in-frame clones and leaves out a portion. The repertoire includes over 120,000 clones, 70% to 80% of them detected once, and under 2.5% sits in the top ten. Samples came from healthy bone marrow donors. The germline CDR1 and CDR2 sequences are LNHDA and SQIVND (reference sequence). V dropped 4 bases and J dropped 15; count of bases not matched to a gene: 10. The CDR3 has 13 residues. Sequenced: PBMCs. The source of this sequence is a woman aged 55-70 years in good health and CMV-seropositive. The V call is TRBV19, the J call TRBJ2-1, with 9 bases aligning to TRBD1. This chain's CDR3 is CASSKQGAGTVFF. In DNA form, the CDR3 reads TGTGCCAGTAGTAAACAGGGGGCCGGTACTGTGTTCTTC.